This T cell receptor beta chain was sequenced in a study of T cell responses to AZD1222 COVID-19 vaccine. Study-wide findings and caveats: Targeting of unmutated variant regions was reportedly seen in nearly half of spike-specific TCRs.

Here immunoSEQ multiplex PCR was the method, and the copy in TCRdb shows in-frame clones only, minus some. The sample lists some 200,000 clones; approximately 93% were seen once. As to this clone: The target antigen is unknown.

CDR3 length: 16 amino acids. The chain links TRBV21-1 to TRBJ2-2. TRBV21-1 is an annotated pseudogene. The sequence was collected from an adult in good health. The input for sequencing was peripheral blood, taken on day 0 of AZD1222 vaccination. The CDR3 reads CASSKGPFSGTGELFF. CDR3 DNA: TGTGCCAGCAGCAAAGGACCTTTTTCTGGCACCGGGGAGCTGTTTTTT.